What follows are 20 T cell receptor beta chains derived from one specimen sequenced in a study of human T cells and chemical hapten exposure. Time point specified: pre-sensitization, week 0. Described treatment: therapeutic diphenylcyclopropenone sensitization with weekly scalp DPC. TCRdb reprocessed the RACE reads with MiXCR, giving one entry per CDR3 protein. The data hold around 380,000 distinct CDR3 sequences, with 4.5% to 7% observed a single time. Specimen: whole blood, collected in connection with sensitization to the hapten diphenylcyclopropenone (DPC). Every receptor here comes from a woman between 18 and 30 years old with alopecia areata. Some clones in this sample may be carry-over from other donors' samples.

In its sample, this clonotype was seen many times. The CDR3 loop reads CASSQGTGAGYEQYF. The CDR3 DNA reads TGCGCCAGCAGCCAAGGGACAGGGGCCGGCTACGAGCAGTACTTC. This rearrangement joins TRBV4-3 to TRBJ2-7; 9 bases line up with TRBD1. This CDR3 contains 15 residues. Trimming removed 1 base from V and 3 bases from J; junction bases left unmatched: 4. Germline V CDR1 and CDR2: LGHNA, YSLEER.

The chain carries TRBV3-1 and TRBJ1-2, with D hard to call. Germline assignment: CDR1 LGHDT and CDR2 YNNKEL (reference sequence). V gave up 3 bases and J gave up 8 bases, with 19 bases separating them. The CDR3 has 15 residues. In DNA form, the CDR3 reads TGTGCCAGCAGCCATGAACCCGGGCCCACGGTAGGCTACACCTTC. This codes for CASSHEPGPTVGYTF.

The chain uses TRBV4-1 and TRBJ2-7; no firm D call. The CDR3 runs 14 residues. Trimming stripped 1 base from V and 9 bases from J, with 16 bases between. CDR1 is MGHRA, CDR2 YSYEKL, per germline. The CDR3 bases are TGCGCCAGCAGCCAAGTTTCACAGACTGCTGGGCAGTACTTC. This codes for CASSQVSQTAGQYF.

There are many counts of this clonotype. The chain has TRBV6-4 and TRBJ2-3, with 11 bases fitting TRBD2. Germline lookup yields CDR1 MRHNA and CDR2 SNTAGT. V shed 6 bases, J shed 4 bases, and the junction held 9 bases outside the gene matches. This CDR3 contains 16 residues. CDR3 sequence reads: CASSPSSGGSPDTQYF. The CDR3 DNA reads TGTGCCAGCAGCCCCTCTAGCGGGGGGTCCCCAGATACGCAGTATTTT.

This clonotype was observed a handful of times. The rearrangement uses TRBV28 and TRBJ1-1; the D gene is possibly TRBD1 (6 bases). CDR1 MDHEN and CDR2 SYDVKM come from the germline V gene. Trimming took 4 bases from V and 4 from J, leaving 13 bases between them. CDR3 length: 14 amino acids. The CDR3, as DNA: TGTGCCAGCAGTTCTGGGGGCCTCCGCACTGAAGCTTTCTTT. This sequence encodes CASSSGGLRTEAFF.

V and J are TRBV9 and TRBJ2-3; 10 positions agree with TRBD2. This CDR3 is built from 15 residues. CDR1 and CDR2 (germline): SGDLS, YYNGEE. Trimming removed 4 bases from V and 6 bases from J; junction bases left unmatched: 8. CDR3 in amino acids: CASSLLAGLMDTQYF. In nucleotides, the CDR3 is TGTGCCAGCAGCCTACTAGCGGGGTTAATGGATACGCAGTATTTT.

This clonotype was counted ten times or more. The chain employs TRBV18 and TRBJ2-7; unclear D gene. The CDR3 covers 13 residues. V lost 3 bases and J lost 4, with 10 bases in between. Germline V lookup: CDR1 KGHSH, CDR2 LQKENI. The CDR3 coding sequence is TGTGCCAGCTCACCGAGTACGACTTACGAGCAGTACTTC. Translated: CASSPSTTYEQYF.

This clonotype was seen many times. The CDR3 reads CASRETGSNYGYTF. Written as DNA, the CDR3 is TGTGCCAGCAGAGAGACAGGGTCGAACTATGGCTACACCTTC. J is TRBJ1-2 and V is TRBV12-3 or TRBV12-4, with 7 bases aligning to TRBD1. CDR3 size: 14 residues. Germline trimming cut 6 bases from V and 2 bases from J; bases unmatched to any gene: 6.

This clonotype was seen repeatedly, ten times or more. CDR3 amino acids: CASSLKGTRENIQYF. CDR3 sequence (DNA): TGTGCCAGCAGCTTAAAAGGGACTAGAGAAAACATTCAGTACTTC. This rearrangement joins TRBV7-3 to TRBJ2-4; 8 bases line up with TRBD2. Losses at the gene ends were 1 base for V and 5 bases for J; bases not matched to a gene: 4. Germline CDR1 and CDR2: SGHTA and FQGTGA. The CDR3 has 15 amino acids.

Many counts were recorded for this clonotype. The chain couples TRBV6-6 to TRBJ2-3; D possibly corresponds to TRBD1 (5 bases). CDR1 is MNHNY and CDR2 is SVGAGI in the germline V gene (reference sequence). The CDR3 spans 14 residues. Trimming removed 5 bases at V and 2 bases at J, with 11 bases between. The CDR3 region has the DNA TGTGCCAGCAGTGTCCTAGGGGTCACAGATACGCAGTATTTT. Translating it yields CASSVLGVTDTQYF.

The chain's CDR3 is CASNGAGWKGGYTF. Here the CDR3 DNA reads TGTGCCAGCAATGGGGCGGGGTGGAAAGGTGGCTACACCTTC. The chain uses TRBV27 and TRBJ1-2; a weak D match, TRBD1 (5 bases). The germline V and J ends were trimmed by 7 bases and 7 bases, with 19 bases remaining between them. CDR1 is MNHEY and CDR2 is SMNVEV in the germline V gene (reference sequence). The CDR3 runs 14 residues.

The chain is built from TRBV7-3 and TRBJ1-2; TRBD1 aligns across 8 bases. The germline CDR1 and CDR2 sequences are SGHTA and FQGTGA. The CDR3 is 13 amino acids. V lost 5 bases and J lost 4; bases outside the gene matches: 3. This CDR3 reads CASSQGQAYGYTF. CDR3 coding DNA: TGTGCCAGCAGCCAGGGACAGGCCTATGGCTACACCTTC. Full variable domain (remainder filled in from reference TRBV7-3 and TRBJ1-2): GAGVSQTPSNKVTEKGKYVELRCDPISGHTALYWYRQSLGQGPEFLIYFQGTGAADDSGLPNDRFFAVRPEGSVSTLKIQRTERGDSAVYLCASSQGQAYGYTFGSGTRLTVV.

V usage is TRBV5-4 and J usage is TRBJ2-1; no firm D call. V was clipped by 2 bases and J by 4 bases, with 10 bases between them. The CDR3 is made up of 14 amino acids. Germline values: CDR1 SGHNT, CDR2 YYREEE (reference sequence). This CDR3 reads CASSFPVQYNEQFF. CDR3 bases: TGTGCCAGCAGCTTCCCTGTGCAGTACAATGAGCAGTTCTTC.

This clonotype was seen a handful of times. The chain joins TRBV4-3 to TRBJ1-2; TRBD1 aligns across 8 bases. Trimming took 3 bases from V and 4 from J; bases not matched to a gene: 4. The CDR3 is 14 residues long. CDR1 LGHNA and CDR2 YSLEER come from the germline V gene. The DNA of the CDR3 is TGCGCCAGCAGCCAGGCGGACAGGGTCTATGGCTACACCTTC. Encoded protein: CASSQADRVYGYTF.

This clonotype was seen ten or more times. The chain recombines TRBV7-9 with TRBJ1-1; 8 nucleotides agree with TRBD1. The CDR3 totals 15 residues. Trimming at V came to 1 base and at J to 4 bases, leaving 5 bases not matched to a gene. Germline V gene sequence: CDR1 SEHNR, CDR2 FQNEAQ (reference sequence). CDR3 amino acids: CASSLGQGKGTEAFF. CDR3 coding DNA: TGTGCCAGCAGCTTAGGACAGGGGAAAGGCACTGAAGCTTTCTTT.

Only a few counts were recorded for this clonotype. The rearrangement uses TRBV12-3 or TRBV12-4 and TRBJ2-5; either TRBD1 or TRBD2 may supply D (5 bases each). The CDR3 consists of 16 residues. V lost 0 bases and J lost 1, with 12 bases in between. As DNA, the CDR3 is TGTGCCAGCAGTTTAGCAGGGGCCGGGACCCAAGAGACCCAGTACTTC. It codes for CASSLAGAGTQETQYF.

This chain joins TRBV11-1 and TRBJ1-6; possibly TRBD1 for D (5 bases). The CDR3 contains 23 residues. V was clipped by 3 bases and J by 0 bases, with 30 bases between them. Germline CDR1 reads SGHAT; CDR2 reads FQDESV (reference sequence). The CDR3 DNA is TGTGCCAGCAGCTTCCAGGTCCTGGGCGTTCTTACGGACAAGAGCTCCTATAATTCACCCCTCCACTTT. Translating it yields CASSFQVLGVLTDKSSYNSPLHF.

CDR3 DNA sequence: TGCAGCGTGGCTGGGTCTGGGGCCAACGTCCTGACTTTC. This gives the protein CSVAGSGANVLTF. V is TRBV29-1 and J is TRBJ2-6; D is undetermined. Germline CDR1 SQVTM, CDR2 ANQGSEA. The CDR3 contains 13 residues. Trimming left V 6 bases short and J 1 base short, with 7 bases between.

V gene TRBV27 combines with J gene TRBJ2-7, with D perhaps TRBD2 (6 bases). V shed 3 bases and J shed 3 bases, with 15 bases lying between them. The CDR3 runs 15 residues. The germline V gene has CDR1 MNHEY and CDR2 SMNVEV (reference sequence). The CDR3 is CASSFQFGGGYEQYF. CDR3 sequence (DNA): TGTGCCAGCAGTTTCCAGTTCGGGGGAGGCTACGAGCAGTACTTC.

The chain combines TRBV3-1 with TRBJ2-5; D not resolved. Trimming shortened V by 5 bases and J by 8 bases, and 9 bases separated the two germline ends. Per the germline V gene, CDR1 is LGHDT and CDR2 is YNNKEL (reference sequence). The CDR3 is 11 amino acids. CDR3 sequence: CASSYTGTQYF. CDR3 in DNA: TGTGCCAGCAGCTATACCGGAACCCAGTACTTC.